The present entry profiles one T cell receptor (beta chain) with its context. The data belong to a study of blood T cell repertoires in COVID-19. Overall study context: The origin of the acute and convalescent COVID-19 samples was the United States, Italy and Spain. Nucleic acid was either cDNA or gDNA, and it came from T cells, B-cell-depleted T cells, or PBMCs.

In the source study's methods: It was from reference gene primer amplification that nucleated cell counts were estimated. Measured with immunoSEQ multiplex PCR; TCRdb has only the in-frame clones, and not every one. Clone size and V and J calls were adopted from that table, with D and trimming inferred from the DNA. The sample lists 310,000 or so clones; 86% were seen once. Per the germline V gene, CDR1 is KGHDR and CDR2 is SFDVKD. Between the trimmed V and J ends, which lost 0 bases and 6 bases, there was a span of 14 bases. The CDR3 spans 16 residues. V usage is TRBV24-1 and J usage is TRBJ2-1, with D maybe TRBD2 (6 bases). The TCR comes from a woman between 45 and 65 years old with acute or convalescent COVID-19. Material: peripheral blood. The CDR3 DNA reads TGTGCCACCAGTGATTTGGGAGGGGAAAGGCCCAATGAGCAGTTCTTC. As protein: CATSDLGGERPNEQFF.